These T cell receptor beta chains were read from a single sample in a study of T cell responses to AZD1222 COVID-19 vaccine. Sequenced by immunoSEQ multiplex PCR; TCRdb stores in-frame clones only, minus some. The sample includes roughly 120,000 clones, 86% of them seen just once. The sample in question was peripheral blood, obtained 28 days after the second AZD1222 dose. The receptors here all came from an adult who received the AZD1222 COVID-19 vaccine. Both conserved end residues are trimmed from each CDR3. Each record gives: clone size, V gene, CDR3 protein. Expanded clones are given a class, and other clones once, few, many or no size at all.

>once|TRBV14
ASSPTRVSYEQY
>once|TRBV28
ASPPWGAGESTDTQY
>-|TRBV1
TSSQEGTGYEQY
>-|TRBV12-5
ASAPGAGGAGGYT
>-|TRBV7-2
ASSPMRDTTGELF
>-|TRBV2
ASSEGDSWGNTGELF
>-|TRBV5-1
ASSSGQGAYNEQF
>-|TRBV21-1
ASSSPGTGTNTGELF
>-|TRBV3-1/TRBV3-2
ASSPRRLSDIQY
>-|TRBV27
ASSLWGQGRYSNQPQH
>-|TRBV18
ASSPLGQRTEAF
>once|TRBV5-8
ASSSYKDPAPGYT
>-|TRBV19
ASRTSGGNEQF
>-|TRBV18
ASSQAGGNSPLH
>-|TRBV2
ASRPDGGYYGYT